The clone carrying this TCR beta chain has ten or more counts. Its specificity is not known. Unique molecular identifiers tagged the TCRbeta library. TCRdb re-called the PCR reads through MiXCR, storing one row per CDR3 protein. The sample consists of about 870,000 distinct CDR3 sequences, around 17% of them appearing once. This specimen comes from a study of T-cell reconstitution after alpha-beta-depleted transplantation in children. Findings and caveats of the study: At one year after transplant, newly produced T cells mostly accounted for T-cell counts and diversity.

Per germline, CDR1 MDHEN and CDR2 SYDVKM. The CDR3 sequence is 15 residues long. J gave up 5 bases and V 4 bases, and 9 bases lay outside the gene matches. The sequence came from a male patient under 18 who had a stem cell transplant for acute lymphoblastic leukemia, so the T cells may come from the graft donor. The chain recombines TRBV28 with TRBJ1-2, with TRBD1 matching over 8 bases. Here the sequenced sample was PBMCs, mostly from graft donor cells, taken 360 days after TCRalphabeta/CD19-depleted stem cell transplant. CDR3 sequence: CASSSTGGLLYGYTF. The CDR3 DNA follows: TGTGCCAGCAGTTCTACAGGGGGGCTCTTGTATGGCTACACCTTC.